Listed below are T cell receptor beta chains from one sample, sequenced in a study of cytomegalovirus exposure and HLA in healthy donors. Only in-frame clones appear in the TCRdb table, and some are missing; sequencing was by immunoSEQ multiplex PCR. The sample holds around 130,000 clones, about 73% seen once. The specimen sequenced was PBMCs. Source of these receptors: a middle-aged woman in good health and CMV-seropositive. Both conserved end residues are part of each CDR3. A D gene is named only where the DNA matches it firmly. Expanded clones are given a class, and other clones once, few, many or no size at all.

j_gene: TRBJ1-1
abundance: .
d_gene: TRBD1
v_gene: TRBV6-6
CDR3aa: CASSAGTGELNTEAFF
CDR3nt: TGTGCCAGCAGCGCCGGGACAGGAGAATTGAACACTGAAGCTTTCTTT

j_gene: TRBJ2-2
abundance: few
d_gene: .
v_gene: TRBV27
CDR3aa: CASMDRNTGELFF
CDR3nt: TGTGCCAGCATGGACAGAAACACCGGGGAGCTGTTTTTT

j_gene: TRBJ1-2
abundance: once
d_gene: TRBD1
v_gene: TRBV13
CDR3aa: CASSFLRGSDYGYTF
CDR3nt: TGTGCCAGCAGCTTTCTCAGGGGGTCGGACTATGGCTACACCTTC

j_gene: TRBJ2-7
abundance: .
d_gene: TRBD1
v_gene: TRBV4-1
CDR3aa: CASSPPRGTGGGEQYF
CDR3nt: TGCGCCAGCAGCCCTCCCCGGGGGACAGGGGGCGGTGAGCAGTACTTC

j_gene: TRBJ1-5
abundance: .
d_gene: .
v_gene: TRBV28
CDR3aa: CASNSREPQHF
CDR3nt: TGTGCCAGCAACTCGAGAGAGCCCCAGCATTTT

j_gene: TRBJ2-5
abundance: .
d_gene: TRBD1
v_gene: TRBV29-1
CDR3aa: CSVGEGGVLETQYF
CDR3nt: TGCAGCGTTGGCGAAGGGGGCGTATTAGAGACCCAGTACTTC

j_gene: TRBJ1-2
abundance: .
d_gene: .
v_gene: TRBV2
CDR3aa: CASSPEGRGYTF
CDR3nt: TGTGCCAGCAGCCCCGAGGGTAGGGGCTACACCTTC

j_gene: TRBJ2-7
abundance: .
d_gene: .
v_gene: TRBV4-1
CDR3aa: CASSQDPGLLSYEQYF
CDR3nt: TGCGCCAGCAGCCAAGATCCGGGATTACTCTCCTACGAGCAGTACTTC

j_gene: TRBJ1-3
abundance: .
d_gene: .
v_gene: TRBV19
CDR3aa: CASSPRPFERKRNTIYF
CDR3nt: TGTGCCAGTAGTCCACGACCTTTTGAGCGAAAAAGAAACACCATATATTTT

j_gene: TRBJ1-4
abundance: .
d_gene: .
v_gene: TRBV28
CDR3aa: CASSFRRVRNEKLFF
CDR3nt: TGTGCCAGCAGTTTTCGCAGGGTCCGAAATGAAAAACTGTTTTTT

j_gene: TRBJ2-7
abundance: few
d_gene: TRBD2
v_gene: TRBV9
CDR3aa: CASSVSGGVLYEQYF
CDR3nt: TGTGCCAGCAGCGTTAGCGGGGGGGTACTCTACGAGCAGTACTTC

j_gene: TRBJ2-1
abundance: few
d_gene: TRBD2
v_gene: TRBV6-4
CDR3aa: CASSESGSSGGANEQFF
CDR3nt: TGTGCCAGCAGTGAATCGGGAAGTAGCGGGGGGGCCAATGAGCAGTTCTTC

j_gene: TRBJ2-2
abundance: .
d_gene: .
v_gene: TRBV5-1
CDR3aa: CASSRQTTNTGELFF
CDR3nt: TGCGCCAGCAGCCGACAGACAACGAACACCGGGGAGCTGTTTTTT

j_gene: TRBJ2-2
abundance: .
d_gene: TRBD1
v_gene: TRBV13
CDR3aa: CASSLDPYRQGGNTGELFF
CDR3nt: TGTGCCAGCAGCTTAGACCCCTACCGACAGGGGGGAAACACCGGGGAGCTGTTTTTT

j_gene: TRBJ1-3
abundance: .
d_gene: .
v_gene: TRBV5-4
CDR3aa: CASSFHRTSLSSGNTIYF
CDR3nt: TGTGCCAGCAGCTTTCACCGGACAAGTCTCTCATCTGGAAACACCATATATTTT

j_gene: TRBJ2-2
abundance: .
d_gene: .
v_gene: TRBV11-2
CDR3aa: CASSSYRATGELFF
CDR3nt: TGTGCCAGCAGCTCGTACAGGGCCACCGGGGAGCTGTTTTTT

j_gene: TRBJ1-2
abundance: .
d_gene: TRBD1
v_gene: TRBV6-1
CDR3aa: CASSGRPGTADYGYTF
CDR3nt: TGTGCCAGCAGTGGCCGGCCCGGGACAGCAGACTATGGCTACACCTTC

j_gene: TRBJ2-1
abundance: few
d_gene: TRBD2
v_gene: TRBV7-9
CDR3aa: CASSLARTSGRSGYNEQFF
CDR3nt: TGTGCCAGCAGCTTAGCCCGGACTAGCGGGAGGTCGGGCTACAATGAGCAGTTCTTC

j_gene: TRBJ1-2
abundance: .
d_gene: TRBD1
v_gene: TRBV18
CDR3aa: CASSPDREGGYTF
CDR3nt: TGTGCCAGCTCACCGGACAGGGAAGGAGGCTACACCTTC

j_gene: TRBJ2-3
abundance: .
d_gene: TRBD2
v_gene: TRBV5-4
CDR3aa: CASSLKKREASDTQYF
CDR3nt: TGTGCCAGCAGCTTGAAAAAGCGGGAGGCCTCAGATACGCAGTATTTT

j_gene: TRBJ2-1
abundance: .
d_gene: .
v_gene: TRBV29-1
CDR3aa: CSVNQGTMYNEQFF
CDR3nt: TGCAGCGTCAACCAGGGAACCATGTACAATGAGCAGTTCTTC

j_gene: TRBJ1-5
abundance: few
d_gene: TRBD1
v_gene: TRBV10-1
CDR3aa: CASSETQGLCQPQHF
CDR3nt: TGCGCCAGCAGTGAGACACAGGGGTTGTGTCAGCCCCAGCATTTT

j_gene: TRBJ1-1
abundance: few
d_gene: .
v_gene: TRBV11-1
CDR3aa: CASSLTYQDTEAFF
CDR3nt: TGTGCCAGCAGCTTAACATATCAGGACACTGAAGCTTTCTTT

j_gene: TRBJ2-1
abundance: few
d_gene: TRBD2
v_gene: TRBV28
CDR3aa: CASRPAAGGASEQFF
CDR3nt: TGTGCCAGCAGGCCCGCAGCGGGAGGGGCCAGTGAGCAGTTCTTC

j_gene: TRBJ2-3
abundance: .
d_gene: .
v_gene: TRBV15
CDR3aa: CATSSHRVGGDTQYF
CDR3nt: TGTGCCACCAGCAGCCACAGGGTCGGTGGAGATACGCAGTATTTT

j_gene: TRBJ2-7
abundance: .
d_gene: .
v_gene: TRBV7-2
CDR3aa: CASSYAGSEQYF
CDR3nt: TGTGCCAGCAGCTACGCAGGTAGCGAGCAGTACTTC

j_gene: TRBJ2-7
abundance: .
d_gene: TRBD1
v_gene: TRBV4-3
CDR3aa: CASSRGQGREQYF
CDR3nt: TGCGCCAGCAGTAGGGGACAGGGAAGGGAGCAGTACTTC

j_gene: TRBJ2-1
abundance: .
d_gene: .
v_gene: TRBV28
CDR3aa: CASRGGAGSSSEQFF
CDR3nt: TGTGCCAGCAGGGGGGGGGCCGGTAGTTCGTCGGAGCAGTTCTTC

j_gene: TRBJ2-7
abundance: once
d_gene: TRBD1
v_gene: TRBV19
CDR3aa: CASSITPGQGKSYEQYF
CDR3nt: TGTGCCAGTAGTATCACCCCCGGACAGGGGAAATCCTACGAGCAGTACTTC

j_gene: TRBJ2-7
abundance: .
d_gene: TRBD1
v_gene: TRBV19
CDR3aa: CASSGTGYEQYF
CDR3nt: TGTGCCAGTAGTGGGACAGGCTACGAGCAGTACTTC

j_gene: TRBJ2-5
abundance: .
d_gene: TRBD2
v_gene: TRBV7-2
CDR3aa: CASSLGGGGETQYF
CDR3nt: TGTGCCAGCAGCTTAGGGGGCGGGGGGGAGACCCAGTACTTC

j_gene: TRBJ2-1
abundance: few
d_gene: .
v_gene: TRBV14
CDR3aa: CASSQDTGKGEQFF
CDR3nt: TGTGCCAGCAGCCAAGATACAGGGAAAGGTGAGCAGTTCTTC

j_gene: TRBJ1-2
abundance: .
d_gene: TRBD1
v_gene: TRBV7-2
CDR3aa: CASSSPTGDYTF
CDR3nt: TGTGCCAGCAGCTCCCCGACAGGGGACTACACCTTC

j_gene: TRBJ1-4
abundance: .
d_gene: .
v_gene: TRBV10-3
CDR3aa: CASKAGDEKLFF
CDR3nt: TGTGCCAGTAAGGCGGGGGATGAAAAACTGTTTTTT

j_gene: TRBJ1-6
abundance: .
d_gene: TRBD1
v_gene: TRBV10-3
CDR3aa: CAIQGGSDSPLHF
CDR3nt: TGTGCCATCCAGGGGGGATCGGATTCACCCCTCCACTTT

j_gene: TRBJ1-2
abundance: .
d_gene: .
v_gene: TRBV19
CDR3aa: CASKGELLSYGYTF
CDR3nt: TGTGCCAGTAAGGGAGAACTATTATCTTATGGCTACACCTTC

j_gene: TRBJ2-1
abundance: few
d_gene: TRBD2
v_gene: TRBV5-5
CDR3aa: CASSGPGASGGLQFF
CDR3nt: TGTGCCAGCAGTGGTCCTGGGGCGAGCGGGGGGCTGCAGTTCTTC

j_gene: TRBJ2-3
abundance: few
d_gene: TRBD2
v_gene: TRBV5-6
CDR3aa: CASSLGLAGVSTDTQYF
CDR3nt: TGTGCCAGCAGCTTGGGACTAGCGGGCGTGAGCACAGATACGCAGTATTTT

j_gene: TRBJ2-7
abundance: .
d_gene: TRBD1
v_gene: TRBV4-2
CDR3aa: CASSQRTGPPSEQYF
CDR3nt: TGTGCCAGCAGCCAAAGGACAGGGCCCCCGAGCGAGCAGTACTTC

j_gene: TRBJ2-3
abundance: .
d_gene: .
v_gene: TRBV10-3
CDR3aa: CAISDGTVLSTDTQYF
CDR3nt: TGTGCCATCAGTGACGGAACAGTCCTAAGCACAGATACGCAGTATTTT

j_gene: TRBJ2-7
abundance: once
d_gene: TRBD1
v_gene: TRBV25-1
CDR3aa: CASSARGRSYEQYF
CDR3nt: TGTGCCAGCAGTGCCAGGGGGCGATCCTACGAGCAGTACTTC

j_gene: TRBJ1-5
abundance: .
d_gene: .
v_gene: TRBV19
CDR3aa: CASSIREPFGRDQPQHF
CDR3nt: TGTGCCAGTAGTATAAGGGAACCCTTCGGCAGGGATCAGCCCCAGCATTTT

j_gene: TRBJ1-6
abundance: .
d_gene: TRBD1
v_gene: TRBV28
CDR3aa: CASSRDRVTSSYNSPLHF
CDR3nt: TGTGCCAGCAGTAGGGACAGGGTCACCAGCTCCTATAATTCACCCCTCCACTTT

j_gene: TRBJ2-1
abundance: .
d_gene: TRBD1
v_gene: TRBV5-1
CDR3aa: CASSLVAGTGVNEQFF
CDR3nt: TGCGCCAGCAGCTTGGTAGCGGGGACAGGGGTCAATGAGCAGTTCTTC

j_gene: TRBJ2-2
abundance: .
d_gene: .
v_gene: TRBV4-3
CDR3aa: CASSQDSGSGGELFF
CDR3nt: TGCGCCAGCAGCCAAGATAGTGGGTCGGGCGGGGAGCTGTTTTTT

j_gene: TRBJ1-3
abundance: .
d_gene: .
v_gene: TRBV5-1
CDR3aa: CASSLERSGNTIYF
CDR3nt: TGCGCCAGCAGCTTGGAGCGATCTGGAAACACCATATATTTT

j_gene: TRBJ2-7
abundance: few
d_gene: .
v_gene: TRBV12-2
CDR3aa: CASLYGFTYEQYF
CDR3nt: TGTGCAAGTCTGTACGGGTTCACCTACGAGCAGTACTTC